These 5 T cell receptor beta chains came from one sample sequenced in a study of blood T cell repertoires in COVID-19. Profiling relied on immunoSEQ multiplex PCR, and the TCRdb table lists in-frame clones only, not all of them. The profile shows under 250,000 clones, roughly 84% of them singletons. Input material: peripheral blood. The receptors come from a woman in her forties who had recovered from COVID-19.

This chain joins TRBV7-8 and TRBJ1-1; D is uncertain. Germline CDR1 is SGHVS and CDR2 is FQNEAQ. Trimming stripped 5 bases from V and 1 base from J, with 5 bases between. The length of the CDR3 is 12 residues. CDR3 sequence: CASSPKNTEAFF. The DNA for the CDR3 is TGTGCCAGCAGCCCAAAGAACACTGAAGCTTTCTTT.

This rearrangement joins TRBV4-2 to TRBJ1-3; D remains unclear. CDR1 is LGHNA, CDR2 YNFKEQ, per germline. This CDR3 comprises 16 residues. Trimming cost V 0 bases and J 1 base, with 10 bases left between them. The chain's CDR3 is CASSQEGAGSGNTIYF. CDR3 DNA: TGTGCCAGCAGCCAAGAAGGTGCAGGTTCTGGAAACACCATATATTTT.

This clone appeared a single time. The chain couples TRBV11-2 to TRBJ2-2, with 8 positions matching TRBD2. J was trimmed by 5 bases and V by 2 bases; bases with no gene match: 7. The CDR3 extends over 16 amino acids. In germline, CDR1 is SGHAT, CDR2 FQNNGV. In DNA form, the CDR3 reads TGTGCCAGCAGCTTATCAGGCGGGGGGATAACCGGGGAGCTGTTTTTT. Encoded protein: CASSLSGGGITGELFF.

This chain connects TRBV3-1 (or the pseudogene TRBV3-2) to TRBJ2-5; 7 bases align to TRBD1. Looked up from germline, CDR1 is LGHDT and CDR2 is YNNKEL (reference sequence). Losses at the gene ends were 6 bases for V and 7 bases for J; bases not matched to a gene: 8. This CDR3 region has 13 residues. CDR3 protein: CASRNTGVGTQYF. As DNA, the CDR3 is TGTGCCAGCAGAAATACAGGGGTAGGGACCCAGTACTTC.

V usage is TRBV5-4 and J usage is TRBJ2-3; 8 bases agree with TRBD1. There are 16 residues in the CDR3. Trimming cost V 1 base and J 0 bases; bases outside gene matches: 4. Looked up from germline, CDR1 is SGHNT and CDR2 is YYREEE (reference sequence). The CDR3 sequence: CASSLTGGISTDTQYF. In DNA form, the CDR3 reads TGTGCCAGCAGCTTGACAGGGGGGATTAGCACAGATACGCAGTATTTT.